One and the same sample provided the 29 T cell receptor beta chains below, sequenced in a study of T cell changes during pregnancy in multiple sclerosis. Here immunoSEQ multiplex PCR was the method, and the copy in TCRdb shows in-frame clones only, minus some. The repertoire consists of more than 55,000 clones, with 90% to 95% occurring once and the leading ten covering less than 4%. The source was CD8+ T cells from peripheral blood mononuclear cells, collected in the third trimester of pregnancy. These receptors were taken from a female donor with multiple sclerosis, enrolled in a pregnancy study.

The gene calls are TRBV28 and TRBJ2-7, with D perhaps matching TRBD2 (6 bases). The CDR3 is 13 amino acids. Trimming cost V 3 bases and J 4 bases, with 10 bases left between them. Germline assignment: CDR1 MDHEN and CDR2 SYDVKM. CDR3 coding DNA: TGTGCCAGCAGTTTCCGGGAGTCGTACGAGCAGTACTTC. It yields the protein CASSFRESYEQYF. Full variable domain (rest looked up from reference TRBV28 and TRBJ2-7): DVKVTQSSRYLVKRTGEKVFLECVQDMDHENMFWYRQDPGLGLRLIYFSYDVKMKEKGDIPEGYSVSREKKERFSLILESASTNQTSMYLCASSFRESYEQYFGPGTRLTVT.

The chain links TRBV29-1 to TRBJ2-1; 7 nucleotides line up with TRBD2. The ends lost 3 bases at V and 0 bases at J; junction bases unmatched: 2. The CDR3 totals 14 residues. Germline loops: CDR1 SQVTM, CDR2 ANQGSEA. CDR3 in DNA: TGCAGCGTTGATGCGGGAGTCTCCTACAATGAGCAGTTCTTC. This translates into CSVDAGVSYNEQFF.

The V and J genes are TRBV7-2 and TRBJ2-7, with 7 bases lining up with TRBD2. Trimming took 6 bases from V and 0 from J; bases not matched to a gene: 5. CDR1 and CDR2 from the germline V gene are SGHTA and FQGNSA. The CDR3 is 14 amino acids. CDR3 sequence reads: CASSLGGFSYEQYF. The CDR3, as DNA: TGTGCCAGCAGTCTGGGGGGGTTCTCCTACGAGCAGTACTTC.

This clone was recorded only once. The genes are TRBV7-9 and TRBJ2-1, with D possibly matching TRBD2 (6 bases). This CDR3 comprises 16 residues. V gave up 5 bases and J gave up 2 bases, with 16 bases separating them. Germline V gene sequence: CDR1 SEHNR, CDR2 FQNEAQ (reference sequence). CDR3 nucleotide sequence: TGTGCCAGCAGCCCCCCCGGTAGCGGAGCCTACAATGAGCAGTTCTTC. This encodes CASSPPGSGAYNEQFF.

The chain couples TRBV28 to TRBJ1-1; D unresolved. Trimming removed 6 bases from V and 3 bases from J, with 11 bases in between. The length of the CDR3 is 13 residues. Per germline, CDR1 MDHEN and CDR2 SYDVKM. The CDR3 nucleotides are TGTGCCAGCAGCCCCCCACAAGACACTGAAGCTTTCTTT. It specifies CASSPPQDTEAFF.

CDR3 sequence (DNA): TGTGCCAGCAGTTTCACGGGGACACAGGATGAGCAGTTCTTC. Its translation is CASSFTGTQDEQFF. The chain couples TRBV27 to TRBJ2-1; tentative D call: TRBD1 (6 bases). The V end was cut by 3 bases, the J end by 8 bases, with 14 bases between. The length of the CDR3 is 14 residues. The germline V gene encodes CDR1 MNHEY and CDR2 SMNVEV (reference sequence).

This clone appeared a single time. The chain couples TRBV11-2 to TRBJ2-2; 7 nucleotides agree with TRBD2. The CDR3 covers 15 residues. V lost 2 bases to trimming and J lost 1 base; unmatched junction nucleotides: 1. CDR1 and CDR2 from the germline V gene are SGHAT and FQNNGV. In nucleotides, the CDR3 is TGTGCCAGCAGCTTACGCGGGAGGAACACCGGGGAGCTGTTTTTT. Translation gives CASSLRGRNTGELFF.

The V call is TRBV7-9, the J call TRBJ2-7; no clear D gene. Germline V CDR1 and CDR2: SEHNR, FQNEAQ (reference sequence). CDR3 length equals 13 residues. Trimming stripped 4 bases from V and 7 bases from J, with 14 bases between. CDR3 sequence reads: CASSSTQSIEQYF. In nucleotides, the CDR3 is TGTGCCAGCAGCTCTACGCAAAGTATTGAGCAGTACTTC.

The chain has TRBV9 and TRBJ2-7; perhaps TRBD1 as D (5 bases). This CDR3 has 15 amino acids. V dropped 4 bases and J dropped 0 bases, with 14 bases sitting between them. CDR1 and CDR2 from the germline V gene are SGDLS and YYNGEE. The CDR3 here is CASSPQGGSSYEQYF. The CDR3, as DNA: TGTGCCAGCAGCCCCCAGGGCGGAAGCTCCTACGAGCAGTACTTC.

This chain joins TRBV6-5 and TRBJ2-7; maybe TRBD2 (6 bases). The CDR3 sequence is 12 residues long. CDR1 is MNHEY, CDR2 SVGAGI, per germline. The V gene lost 1 base and the J gene lost 7 bases, with 8 bases spanning the gap. CDR3 region: CASSYWAGEQYF. CDR3 sequence (DNA): TGTGCCAGCAGTTACTGGGCGGGGGAGCAGTACTTC.

This chain links TRBV27 with TRBJ2-7; 9 bases match TRBD1. The CDR3 is made up of 16 amino acids. Germline trimming cut 5 bases from V and 3 bases from J; bases unmatched to any gene: 11. Germline-derived CDR1 and CDR2 are MNHEY and SMNVEV (reference sequence). The CDR3 coding sequence is TGTGCCAGCAGTCGAGGTCCCGGGACAGGGAACTACGAGCAGTACTTC. This sequence encodes CASSRGPGTGNYEQYF.

The chain is built from TRBV29-1 and TRBJ2-2; no definite D call. In germline, CDR1 is SQVTM, CDR2 ANQGSEA. V was trimmed by 4 bases and J by 0 bases, leaving 6 bases between them. This CDR3 has 13 residues. The CDR3 region has the DNA TGCAGCGTTGTATCGGCGAACACCGGGGAGCTGTTTTTT. Encoded protein: CSVVSANTGELFF.

The chain carries TRBV4-2 and TRBJ2-2; TRBD1 might be the D (6 bases). The V gene's germline CDR1 is LGHNA and CDR2 YNFKEQ. The V and J ends lost 4 bases and 1 base respectively, with 7 bases between them. There are 14 residues in the CDR3. The CDR3 is CASSLGQNTGELFF. For the CDR3, the DNA is TGTGCCAGCAGCCTGGGACAGAACACCGGGGAGCTGTTTTTT.

The CDR3: CASSLTGTYEQYF. For the CDR3, the DNA is TGTGCCAGCAGTTTGACAGGGACCTACGAGCAGTACTTC. The genes are TRBV5-6 and TRBJ2-7; 7 bases line up with TRBD1. CDR3 length equals 13 residues. The trim removed 5 bases at V and 2 bases at J, leaving 4 bases unmatched. CDR1 and CDR2 from the germline V gene are SGHDT and YYEEEE.

This chain uses TRBV18 with TRBJ1-1, with 7 bases aligning to TRBD1. The CDR3 sequence is 11 residues long. Germline CDR1 KGHSH, CDR2 LQKENI. The junction had 6 bases not matched to a gene; V was cut back by 6 bases and J by 11 bases. CDR3 residues: CASSEGAWAFF. For the CDR3, the DNA is TGTGCCAGCTCCGAGGGGGCTTGGGCTTTCTTT. The whole variable domain, filled in from reference TRBV18 and TRBJ1-1, reads NAGVMQNPRHLVRRRGQEARLRCSPMKGHSHVYWYRQLPEEGLKFMVYLQKENIIDESGMPKERFSAEFPKEGPSILRIQQVVRGDSAAYFCASSEGAWAFFGQGTRLTVV.

This chain joins TRBV6-5 and TRBJ2-7; the D gene is possibly TRBD2 (6 bases). The CDR3 has 14 residues. V lost 7 bases to trimming and J lost 3 bases, with 16 bases between them. Germline V gives CDR1 MNHEY, CDR2 SVGAGI. CDR3 nucleotides: TGTGCCAGCACCAACGGGTGGGGAGGCTACGAGCAGTACTTC. It is translated as CASTNGWGGYEQYF.

V is TRBV30 and J is TRBJ2-3, with D possibly matching TRBD2 (5 bases). The germline V gene has CDR1 GTSNPN and CDR2 SVGIG (reference sequence). The germline V and J ends were trimmed by 0 bases and 6 bases, with 13 bases remaining between them. The CDR3 extends over 14 amino acids. The CDR3 nucleotides read TGTGCCTGGAGTGTACTTAGTAGCGCGGATACGCAGTATTTT. This sequence encodes CAWSVLSSADTQYF. The variable domain in full, with the rest retrieved from reference TRBV30 and TRBJ2-3, is SQTIHQWPATLVQPVGSPLSLECTVEGTSNPNLYWYRQAAGRGLQLLFYSVGIGQISSEVPQNLSASRPQDRQFILSSKKLLLSDSGFYLCAWSVLSSADTQYFGPGTRLTVL.

The chain combines TRBV4-1 with TRBJ2-7; D is perhaps TRBD1 (6 bases). Trimming removed 1 base from V and 5 bases from J, with 18 bases in between. The CDR3 has 16 residues. Germline assignment: CDR1 MGHRA and CDR2 YSYEKL. CDR3 protein: CASSQAESGESDEQYF. The CDR3 region has the DNA TGCGCCAGCAGCCAAGCGGAGTCAGGGGAAAGCGACGAGCAGTACTTC.

The table lists this clone with a few counts. The chain carries TRBV9 and TRBJ1-1; no clear D gene. Germline CDR1 reads SGDLS; CDR2 reads YYNGEE. V lost 0 bases and J lost 4, with 4 bases in between. The CDR3 consists of 12 residues. The CDR3 DNA is TGTGCCAGCAGCGTAGGAGGCACTGAAGCTTTCTTT. Translation gives CASSVGGTEAFF.

The V and J genes are TRBV28 and TRBJ2-7; D gene ambiguous. Trimming pared 1 base from V and 3 bases from J, leaving 4 bases between. Germline V gives CDR1 MDHEN, CDR2 SYDVKM. The CDR3 consists of 12 residues. The CDR3 DNA is TGTGCCAGCAGTTTATCGGGCTACGAGCAGTACTTC. This encodes CASSLSGYEQYF. Variable domain in full (rest from reference TRBV28 and TRBJ2-7): DVKVTQSSRYLVKRTGEKVFLECVQDMDHENMFWYRQDPGLGLRLIYFSYDVKMKEKGDIPEGYSVSREKKERFSLILESASTNQTSMYLCASSLSGYEQYFGPGTRLTVT.

This clone has more than one count but fewer than ten. This rearrangement joins TRBV4-1 to TRBJ2-7; 7 bases match TRBD2. The CDR3 loop spans 17 amino acids. The V gene's germline CDR1 is MGHRA and CDR2 YSYEKL. J gave up 4 bases and V 1 base, and 13 bases lay outside the gene matches. CDR3 in DNA: TGCGCCAGCAGCCAAGGTTATCAGGAGACTAGCTCTTACGAGCAGTACTTC. Its translation: CASSQGYQETSSYEQYF.

The rearrangement links TRBV7-9 to TRBJ2-7, with 7 bases fitting TRBD1. CDR3 length equals 16 residues. V was pared by 5 bases and J by 0 bases, with 10 bases of the junction left unmatched. Per germline, CDR1 SEHNR and CDR2 FQNEAQ (reference sequence). CDR3 sequence: CASSHPRDRGSYEQYF. The CDR3 DNA reads as TGTGCCAGCAGCCACCCCCGGGACAGAGGCTCCTACGAGCAGTACTTC.

The chain links TRBV5-6 to TRBJ2-1; possible D gene TRBD2, 5 bases. The CDR3 has 17 amino acids. From germline, CDR1 is SGHDT and CDR2 YYEEEE. Trimming cost V 0 bases and J 1 base, with 14 bases left between them. DNA of the CDR3: TGTGCCAGCAGCTTGGATGTTGTGAGCGGTTCCTACAATGAGCAGTTCTTC. This encodes CASSLDVVSGSYNEQFF.

V gene TRBV6-1 combines with J gene TRBJ1-2, with TRBD1 matching over 7 bases. CDR1 is MNHNS, CDR2 SASEGT, per germline. This CDR3 is built from 14 residues. J gave up 3 bases and V 3 bases, and 4 bases lay outside the gene matches. CDR3 coding DNA: TGTGCCAGCAGTGACGAGGGGGCGGACTATGGCTACACCTTC. Residues: CASSDEGADYGYTF.

The chain joins TRBV10-1 to TRBJ2-1; 10 nucleotides match TRBD1. Germline V gives CDR1 WNHNN, CDR2 SYGVQD (reference sequence). This CDR3 region has 15 residues. The V gene end was trimmed by 3 bases and the J gene end by 8 bases; junction bases not matched to a gene: 7. The DNA for the CDR3 is TGCGCCAGCAGTGATGGGACAGGGGAATCGGATGAGCAGTTCTTC. Translated, it gives CASSDGTGESDEQFF.

The chain carries TRBV5-5 and TRBJ2-3; perhaps TRBD2 as D (5 bases). Trimming took off 0 bases at V and 6 bases at J, with 23 bases between the two ends. The CDR3 loop spans 18 amino acids. The germline V gene has CDR1 SGHKS and CDR2 YYEKEE (reference sequence). The chain's CDR3 is CASSLVMISVTPGDTQYF. The CDR3 nucleotides read TGTGCCAGCAGCTTGGTAATGATTTCGGTTACCCCGGGGGATACGCAGTATTTT.

The DNA for the CDR3 is TGTGCCAGCAGCCCACGGCTAGCTGGAGAGCAGTACTTC. It is translated as CASSPRLAGEQYF. The chain links TRBV13 to TRBJ2-7; the D gene is possibly TRBD2 (5 bases). Trimming took off 5 bases at V and 7 bases at J, with 15 bases between the two ends. Germline CDR1 is PRHDT and CDR2 is FYEKMQ (reference sequence). The CDR3 totals 13 residues. The full variable domain, rest sourced from reference TRBV13 and TRBJ2-7, is AAGVIQSPRHLIKEKRETATLKCYPIPRHDTVYWYQQGPGQDPQFLISFYEKMQSDKGSIPDRFSAQQFSDYHSELNMSSLELGDSALYFCASSPRLAGEQYFGPGTRLTVT.

This chain uses TRBV30 with TRBJ1-2, with D perhaps matching TRBD1 (5 bases). There are 16 residues in the CDR3. The germline V gene has CDR1 GTSNPN and CDR2 SVGIG (reference sequence). V lost 0 bases and J lost 3, with 17 bases in between. CDR3 bases: TGTGCCTGGAGTGTTCGGTGGGGGGGGATGGACTATGGCTACACCTTC. This sequence encodes CAWSVRWGGMDYGYTF.

The chain recombines TRBV13 with TRBJ2-3, with D perhaps matching TRBD1 (6 bases). The germline gives CDR1 PRHDT, CDR2 FYEKMQ (reference sequence). The V gene lost 4 bases and the J gene lost 5 bases, with 10 bases spanning the gap. CDR3 size: 13 residues. The CDR3 sequence is CASSSTGQDTQYF. CDR3 sequence (DNA): TGTGCCAGCAGCTCCACAGGGCAAGATACGCAGTATTTT.